Each of the 24 T cell receptor beta chains below was sequenced from the same sample in a study of long-term antiretroviral therapy in people with HIV. Sequencing relied on immunoSEQ assay v3.0, run at survey level. Using immunoSEQ multiplex PCR, the repertoire was profiled, and TCRdb retains in-frame clones only, with some absent. The sample consists of under 30,000 clones, 81% of them appearing once. This material consisted of unsorted PBMCs, taken 4.4 years after starting antiretroviral therapy. All receptors come from a man younger than 45 with HIV.

This clone was seen more than once but under ten times. The gene calls are TRBV6-1 and TRBJ2-1, with 11 bases matching TRBD1. Germline-derived CDR1 and CDR2 are MNHNS and SASEGT. The CDR3 has 15 residues. The ends lost 7 bases at V and 7 bases at J; junction bases unmatched: 9. The CDR3 region is CASNTPGQGGNEQFF. The CDR3, as DNA: TGTGCCAGCAATACACCGGGACAGGGGGGGAATGAGCAGTTCTTC.

This chain links TRBV5-1 with TRBJ2-1; TRBD1 matches at 9 bases. Germline V gene lookup returns CDR1 SGHRS and CDR2 YFSETQ. Losses at the gene ends were 1 base for V and 5 bases for J; bases not matched to a gene: 13. The CDR3 covers 18 residues. The CDR3 coding sequence is TGCGCCAGCAGCTTGATTCCCACAGGGGGCGCAAACCACAATGAGCAGTTCTTC. Translating it yields CASSLIPTGGANHNEQFF.

DNA of the CDR3: TGTGCCAGCAGCGTAGCCCAGGGATACACTGAAGCTTTCTTT. As protein: CASSVAQGYTEAFF. The rearrangement links TRBV9 to TRBJ1-1; possible D gene TRBD1, 5 bases. V lost 0 bases and J lost 3, with 9 bases in between. Per the germline V gene, CDR1 is SGDLS and CDR2 is YYNGEE. The CDR3 consists of 14 residues.

The rearrangement uses TRBV6-5 and TRBJ1-1; D gene ambiguous. Germline V CDR1 and CDR2: MNHEY, SVGAGI. There are 11 residues in the CDR3. Trimming removed 7 bases at V and 1 base at J, with 4 bases between. CDR3 amino acids: CASIRNTEAFF. The CDR3 DNA reads as TGTGCCAGCATTAGGAACACTGAAGCTTTCTTT.

The chain couples TRBV29-1 to TRBJ2-1, with D maybe TRBD1 (6 bases). Germline CDR1 SQVTM, CDR2 ANQGSEA. The CDR3 is 14 residues long. The V end was cut by 2 bases, the J end by 6 bases, with 14 bases between. The DNA of the CDR3 is TGCAGCGTTGAACATAGGACAGATAGCAATGAGCAGTTCTTC. This gives the protein CSVEHRTDSNEQFF.

The rearrangement uses TRBV5-1 and TRBJ1-2; D is possibly TRBD1 (6 bases). The germline gives CDR1 SGHRS, CDR2 YFSETQ. Trimming shortened V by 0 bases and J by 7 bases, and 13 bases separated the two germline ends. The CDR3 spans 14 residues. CDR3 nucleotide sequence: TGCGCCAGCAGCTTGGACTTCAGGGGATCTGGCTACACCTTC. The encoded protein is CASSLDFRGSGYTF. Full variable domain (missing parts from reference TRBV5-1 and TRBJ1-2): KAGVTQTPRYLIKTRGQQVTLSCSPISGHRSVSWYQQTPGQGLQFLFEYFSETQRNKGNFPGRFSGRQFSNSRSEMNVSTLELGDSALYLCASSLDFRGSGYTFGSGTRLTVV.

The chain couples TRBV10-3 to TRBJ1-1, with D uncertain. The CDR3 extends over 17 amino acids. Trimming removed 3 bases from V and 0 bases from J, with 17 bases in between. CDR1 is ENHRY, CDR2 SYGVKD, per germline. In nucleotides, the CDR3 is TGTGCCATCAGTGAACCGGCCAGCGGGTCCATGAACACTGAAGCTTTCTTT. This sequence encodes CAISEPASGSMNTEAFF.

The V and J genes are TRBV5-6 and TRBJ2-5; D remains ambiguous. Trimming left V 2 bases short and J 0 bases short, with 8 bases between. The CDR3 has 14 residues. CDR1 SGHDT and CDR2 YYEEEE come from the germline V gene. CDR3 nucleotide sequence: TGTGCCAGCAGCTTTTTGGTCAACCAAGAGACCCAGTACTTC. It specifies CASSFLVNQETQYF.

This CDR3 is CASSLSTGGINEQFF. In DNA form, the CDR3 reads TGTGCCAGCAGTTTATCGACGGGGGGAATCAATGAGCAGTTCTTC. The rearrangement uses TRBV27 and TRBJ2-1; 7 positions match TRBD2. The CDR3 covers 15 residues. Germline-derived CDR1 and CDR2 are MNHEY and SMNVEV (reference sequence). The V and J ends lost 0 bases and 6 bases, in that order; junction bases with no gene match: 5.

This clone was seen only a few times. The chain carries TRBV4-3 and TRBJ2-7, with 8 bases that match TRBD2. Germline assignment: CDR1 LGHNA and CDR2 YSLEER. Unmatched junction bases numbered 9, after V lost 0 bases and J lost 5 bases. The CDR3 length is 16 residues. The CDR3: CASSQDRGGRGHEQYF. CDR3 sequence (DNA): TGCGCCAGCAGCCAAGATCGGGGGGGGAGAGGCCACGAGCAGTACTTC.

The chain links TRBV6-5 to TRBJ1-1; 12 nucleotides line up with TRBD1. The V gene end was trimmed by 5 bases and the J gene end by 3 bases; junction bases not matched to a gene: 4. This CDR3 contains 15 residues. The germline CDR1 and CDR2 sequences are MNHEY and SVGAGI. CDR3 sequence reads: CASSPGQGAYTEAFF. The CDR3 DNA sequence: TGTGCCAGCAGTCCGGGACAGGGGGCTTACACTGAAGCTTTCTTT.

The chain links TRBV7-6 to TRBJ2-2, with TRBD2 identical over 10 bases. V dropped 1 base and J dropped 3; count of bases not matched to a gene: 5. The CDR3 has 17 residues. The V gene's germline CDR1 is SGHVS and CDR2 FNYEAQ. The CDR3 here is CASSLEGLAGDTGELFF. In DNA form, the CDR3 reads TGTGCCAGCAGCTTAGAAGGGCTAGCGGGAGACACCGGGGAGCTGTTTTTT.

This chain links TRBV9 with TRBJ2-6; 12 bases fit TRBD1. Germline CDR1 is SGDLS and CDR2 is YYNGEE. The ends lost 4 bases at V and 2 bases at J; junction bases unmatched: 7. CDR3 length: 18 amino acids. The CDR3 nucleotides read TGTGCCAGCAGCCCTCGGGACAGGGGGCGACCTGGGGCCAACGTCCTGACTTTC. Translation gives CASSPRDRGRPGANVLTF.

V and J are TRBV5-1 and TRBJ1-5; D unclear. Germline V gene data show CDR1 as SGHRS and CDR2 as YFSETQ. V shed 0 bases and J shed 6 bases, with 16 bases lying between them. The CDR3 is 16 residues long. The CDR3 is CASSLGAVRESQPQHF. The CDR3 DNA is TGCGCCAGCAGCTTGGGAGCGGTGAGGGAAAGTCAGCCCCAGCATTTT.

V usage is TRBV5-4 and J usage is TRBJ2-2; unclear D gene. The CDR3 runs 14 residues. The germline gives CDR1 SGHNT, CDR2 YYREEE (reference sequence). The V and J ends lost 2 bases and 7 bases respectively, with 12 bases between them. CDR3 residues: CASSLGYPGGELFF. In DNA, the CDR3 is TGTGCCAGCAGCTTAGGATACCCGGGCGGGGAGCTGTTTTTT.

This clone was seen only a few times. The chain is built from TRBV28 and TRBJ2-2, with a tentative D call TRBD1 (5 bases). Germline CDR1 MDHEN, CDR2 SYDVKM. The CDR3 has 15 residues. The ends were cut back, 5 bases at V and 6 bases at J, with 16 bases in the middle. The CDR3 region is CASSVGNGQPGELFF. The CDR3 bases are TGTGCCAGCAGTGTGGGGAATGGACAACCCGGGGAGCTGTTTTTT.

The V and J genes are TRBV14 and TRBJ2-5; 9 bases are shared with TRBD1. The ends lost 1 base at V and 5 bases at J; junction bases unmatched: 8. CDR3 length: 16 residues. Germline CDR1 is SGHDN and CDR2 is FVKESK. The CDR3 sequence is CASSQVSGQGIETQYF. The DNA for the CDR3 is TGTGCCAGCAGCCAAGTCAGCGGACAGGGGATTGAGACCCAGTACTTC.

The V call is TRBV5-1, the J call TRBJ2-7; no definite D call. The CDR3 is 14 amino acids. V lost 9 bases and J 1 base, leaving 17 bases between the germline ends. Germline CDR1 SGHRS, CDR2 YFSETQ. This chain's CDR3 is CATRKMDGSYEQYF. CDR3 sequence (DNA): TGCGCCACCAGGAAAATGGACGGGTCCTACGAGCAGTACTTC.

The chain combines TRBV7-9 with TRBJ1-1, with no clear D. The CDR3 is 14 residues long. Trimming shortened V by 1 base and J by 1 base, and 7 bases separated the two germline ends. In germline, CDR1 is SEHNR, CDR2 FQNEAQ (reference sequence). CDR3 bases: TGTGCCAGCAGCTTAGAACAGAAGAACACTGAAGCTTTCTTT. Translating gives CASSLEQKNTEAFF.

The chain combines TRBV7-2 with TRBJ2-5; 7 bases agree with TRBD2. The CDR3 extends over 15 amino acids. V lost 2 bases and J lost 3; bases outside the gene matches: 6. Germline CDR1 is SGHTA and CDR2 is FQGNSA. This chain's CDR3 is CASSLWAGEEETQYF. In DNA form, the CDR3 reads TGTGCCAGCAGCTTATGGGCGGGAGAGGAAGAGACCCAGTACTTC.

This clone has a handful of counts. This chain links TRBV4-3 with TRBJ1-1; TRBD1 might be the D (5 bases). Deletions cut 3 bases from V and 1 base from J, with 6 bases between. From germline, CDR1 is LGHNA and CDR2 YSLEER. This CDR3 spans 13 amino acids. CDR3 loop: CASSHTGNTEAFF. In DNA form, the CDR3 reads TGCGCCAGCAGCCATACAGGGAACACTGAAGCTTTCTTT.

The rearrangement links TRBV9 to TRBJ2-5, with D perhaps TRBD2 (5 bases). V lost 1 base, J lost 5 bases, and 9 bases lay in between. From germline, CDR1 is SGDLS and CDR2 YYNGEE. This CDR3 is built from 13 residues. Here the CDR3 DNA reads TGTGCCAGCAGCGTAACCGGGGTCGAGACCCAGTACTTC. Protein sequence: CASSVTGVETQYF.

This clone was observed a handful of times. The rearrangement links TRBV25-1 to TRBJ2-7, with a weak D call TRBD1 (6 bases). Per germline, CDR1 MGHDK and CDR2 SYGVNS. The length of the CDR3 is 14 residues. V gave up 4 bases and J gave up 0 bases, with 10 bases separating them. CDR3 nucleotides: TGTGCCAGCAGTGGGGGGCAGCCCTCCTACGAGCAGTACTTC. Residues: CASSGGQPSYEQYF.

This clone was seen just once. The V and J genes are TRBV6-6 and TRBJ2-7; the match to TRBD2 covers 8 bases. Germline CDR1 MNHNY, CDR2 SVGAGI (reference sequence). The CDR3 covers 15 residues. V lost 10 bases and J lost 5; bases outside the gene matches: 16. This chain's CDR3 is CATTEREKRRNEQYF. The CDR3 DNA sequence: TGTGCCACTACAGAGCGGGAGAAGCGGCGAAACGAGCAGTACTTC.